This T cell receptor beta chain was documented in a study of OX40 agonist ivuxolimab in advanced cancers. Sampling times: baseline, cycle 4 day 1, cycle 7 day 1. Study results and caveats: No antigen was identified for the clonally expanded peripheral T cells. Partial responders dosed at 0.1-3.0 mg/kg displayed clonal expansion ranking among the lowest.

Trimming removed 6 bases from V and 2 bases from J; junction bases left unmatched: 4. The CDR3 contains 14 residues. CDR1 is LNHDA, CDR2 SQIVND, per germline (reference sequence). In regard to this clone: Its target is not known.

Profiling relied on immunoSEQ multiplex PCR, and the TCRdb table lists in-frame clones only, not all of them. The repertoire includes about 52,000 clones, around nine tenths of them detected once, and around 14% sits in the top ten. Sequenced here: CD4+ or CD8+ T cells sorted from blood, sampled in a trial of the OX40 agonist ivuxolimab. V usage is TRBV19 and J usage is TRBJ2-7; 10 bases map to TRBD1. This clonotype originated in an adult with an advanced solid tumor such as melanoma, head and neck, liver or kidney cancer. The CDR3 reads CASRPGQGPYEQYF. The CDR3 DNA is TGTGCCAGTAGACCGGGACAGGGGCCCTACGAGCAGTACTTC.